This T cell receptor (beta chain) was recovered during a study of HIV-infected patients and healthy controls. Reverse transcription used around 500 ng RNA and constant-region primers for alpha and beta. Separate chain-specific third strand synthesis with multiplexing indices produced the alpha and beta libraries. The SP2 site served as the priming point for second strand synthesis. TCRdb re-called the 5' RACE reads through MiXCR, storing one row per CDR3 protein. The sample shows roughly 9,100 distinct CDR3 sequences, roughly 6% of them seen only once. In this sample, this clonotype turned up many times. Antigen unknown. Whole blood was used without fractionation, so all unsorted peripheral T cells were included. The study, taken as a whole, reports: HIV-associated CDR3 frequencies dropped significantly during therapy; CMV-associated ones, mostly rising, changed nonsignificantly. MAIT alpha-chain CDR3s were frequent in healthy controls, depleted in HIV+. HIV-infected repertoires had significantly higher mean Gini indices than controls, possibly reflecting oligoclonality.

CDR3 length: 11 residues. The V end was cut by 4 bases, the J end by 6 bases, with 9 bases between. Germline values: CDR1 SQVTM, CDR2 ANQGSEA. Sequencing was done on a sample of blood. The TCR comes from an adult in good health. The genes are TRBV29-1 and TRBJ1-1; D remains ambiguous. The CDR3 protein is CSVVIGAEAFF. Here the CDR3 DNA reads TGCAGCGTTGTCATCGGGGCTGAAGCTTTCTTT.